This is a list of T cell receptor beta chains from one sample in a study of T cell responses to AZD1222 COVID-19 vaccine. Generated by immunoSEQ multiplex PCR, the TCRdb table keeps only in-frame clones and is missing some. Of 100,000 to 150,000 clones listed, about 89% are singletons. The sample consisted of peripheral blood, taken on day 0 of AZD1222 vaccination. These receptors all come from an adult in good health. Each CDR3 is given without its conserved first and last residue. The order of the fields is J gene, CDR3 length, V gene, CDR3 protein.

>TRBJ2-1|9|TRBV29-1
SVVRDYEQF
>TRBJ1-2|10|TRBV10-2
ASSESAASYT
>TRBJ1-1|15|TRBV5-1
ASSLGPQGAGGTEAF
>TRBJ1-3|12|TRBV7-9
ASIFRGGGNTIY
>TRBJ2-7|10|TRBV5-5
ASSLAAYEQY
>TRBJ1-3|13|TRBV29-1
SARTGTSAGNTIY
>TRBJ1-5|13|TRBV6-1
ASSEGQGASQPQH
>TRBJ1-1|9|TRBV30
AGPGPIEAF
>TRBJ2-7|12|TRBV5-1
ASSLGQGAVEQY
>TRBJ2-5|14|TRBV27
ASRLPPSEAQETQY
>TRBJ1-3|12|TRBV5-1
ASSFGTGGNTIY
>TRBJ2-7|14|TRBV19
ASSMSPKDPSYEQY
>TRBJ1-2|9|TRBV29-1
SAIANYGYT
>TRBJ1-6|13|TRBV5-1
ASSSDVSYNSPLH
>TRBJ2-3|14|TRBV10-3
AISEPTSPSTDTQY
>TRBJ1-2|13|TRBV6-5
ASFSRRQGANGYT
>TRBJ2-1|11|TRBV27
ASPPRVGNEQF
>TRBJ1-2|11|TRBV6-6
ASSSREGVGYT
>TRBJ1-1|12|TRBV25-1
ASSPTGSYTEAF
>TRBJ1-1|14|TRBV4-2
ASSQDSHPAGTEAF
>TRBJ1-2|9|TRBV3-1/TRBV3-2
ASSQLDGYT
>TRBJ1-2|10|TRBV5-1
ASSFQGYGYT
>TRBJ2-7|10|TRBV28
ASSLTPYEQY
>TRBJ1-2|11|TRBV7-9
ASSSTGAYGYT
>TRBJ2-3|10|TRBV10-1
ASSGGKDTQY
>TRBJ2-5|13|TRBV7-2
ASSWLAGEEETQY
>TRBJ2-7|11|TRBV25-1
ASSEPGTYEQY
>TRBJ1-3|12|TRBV5-6
ASSLERVGNTIY
>TRBJ1-3|11|TRBV7-6
ASSREAGNTIY
>TRBJ1-6|13|TRBV5-5
ASRSASSYNSPLH
>TRBJ1-5|13|TRBV20-1
SASVLGISNQPQH
>TRBJ1-2|13|TRBV7-9
ASSPERKTIDGYT
>TRBJ2-1|14|TRBV11-2
ASSPVRGSSYNEQF
>TRBJ1-1|12|TRBV4-2
ASSQSQGITEAF
>TRBJ2-2|13|TRBV25-1
ASSETRGNTGELF
>TRBJ2-7|13|TRBV6-6
ASSYSSGGVYEQY
>TRBJ2-3|10|TRBV14
ASSQVSNTQY
>TRBJ1-2|12|TRBV7-9
ASSLGQVFSGYT
>TRBJ1-4|11|TRBV5-5
ASSLSLNEKLF
>TRBJ2-2|15|TRBV19
ASSIARQGLGTGELF
>TRBJ1-5|10|TRBV18
ASSGDNQPQH
>TRBJ2-3|12|TRBV7-7
ASSLNSYTDTQY
>TRBJ1-4|13|TRBV5-4
ASSSSRDLNEKLF
>TRBJ1-1|10|TRBV28
ASSQTGLEAF
>TRBJ2-1|14|TRBV5-8
ASSYTVLTYLHEQF
>TRBJ1-2|14|TRBV6-5
ASSYSIGPRGYGYT
>TRBJ1-1|12|TRBV27
ASSLFYPGQWAF
>TRBJ1-5|13|TRBV30
AWRETGIGNQPQH
>TRBJ1-3|13|TRBV7-2
ASSLIQSSGNTIY
>TRBJ1-1|10|TRBV10-3
AISELGTEAF
>TRBJ2-1|12|TRBV7-9
ASSAPRGEREQF
>TRBJ1-2|13|TRBV6-5
ASSYSGGMVYGYT
>TRBJ2-7|11|TRBV5-6
ASSLSRAYEQY
>TRBJ2-2|15|TRBV7-6
ASSLESGGLNTGELF
>TRBJ2-6|14|TRBV15
ATSNPTGAGANVLT
>TRBJ1-6|9|TRBV30
AWRGLGPLH
>TRBJ1-5|14|TRBV7-9
ASSGTGTELWQPQH
>TRBJ2-1|12|TRBV3-1/TRBV3-2
ASRSAATYNEQF